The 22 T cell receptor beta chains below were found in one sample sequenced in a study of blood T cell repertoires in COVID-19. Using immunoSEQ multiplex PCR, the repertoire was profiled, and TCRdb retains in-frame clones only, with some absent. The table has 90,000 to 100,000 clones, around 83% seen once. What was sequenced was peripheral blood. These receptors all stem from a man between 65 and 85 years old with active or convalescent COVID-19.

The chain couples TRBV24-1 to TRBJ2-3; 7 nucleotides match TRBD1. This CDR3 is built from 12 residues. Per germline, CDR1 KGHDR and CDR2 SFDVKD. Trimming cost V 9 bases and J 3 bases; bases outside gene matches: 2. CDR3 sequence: CATAQGTDTQYF. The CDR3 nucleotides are TGTGCCACCGCACAGGGGACAGATACGCAGTATTTT.

The CDR3 loop reads CASSLLAGGARSKTQYF. CDR3 nucleotide sequence: TGTGCCAGCAGCCTACTAGCGGGGGGGGCCCGGTCGAAGACCCAGTACTTC. The rearrangement uses TRBV5-4 and TRBJ2-5; TRBD2 matches 13 bases. This CDR3 spans 17 amino acids. Germline assignment: CDR1 SGHNT and CDR2 YYREEE (reference sequence). With V trimmed by 4 bases and J by 6 bases, 12 bases remained unmatched.

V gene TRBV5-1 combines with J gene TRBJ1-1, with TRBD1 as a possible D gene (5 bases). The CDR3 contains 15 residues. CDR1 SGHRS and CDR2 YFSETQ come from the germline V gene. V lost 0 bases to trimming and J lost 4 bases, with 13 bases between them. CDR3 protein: CASSLDRVRGTEAFF. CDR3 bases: TGCGCCAGCAGCTTGGATCGGGTAAGGGGCACTGAAGCTTTCTTT.

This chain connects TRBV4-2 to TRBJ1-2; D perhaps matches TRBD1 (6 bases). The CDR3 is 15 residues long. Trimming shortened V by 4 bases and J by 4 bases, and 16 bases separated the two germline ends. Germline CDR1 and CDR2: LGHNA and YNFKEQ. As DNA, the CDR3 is TGTGCCAGCAGCCCGAACAGCCAGGGGCTCTATGGCTACACCTTC. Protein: CASSPNSQGLYGYTF.

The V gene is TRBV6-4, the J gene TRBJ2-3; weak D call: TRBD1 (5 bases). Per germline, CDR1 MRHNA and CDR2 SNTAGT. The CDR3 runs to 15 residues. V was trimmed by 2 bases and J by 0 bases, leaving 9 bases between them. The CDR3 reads CASSDPGSSTDTQYF. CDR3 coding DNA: TGTGCCAGCAGTGACCCAGGGTCGAGCACAGATACGCAGTATTTT.

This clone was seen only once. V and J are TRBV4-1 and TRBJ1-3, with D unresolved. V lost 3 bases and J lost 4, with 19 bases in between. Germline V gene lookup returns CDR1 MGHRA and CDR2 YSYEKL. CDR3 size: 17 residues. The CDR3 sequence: CASSQRAGERAGNTIYF. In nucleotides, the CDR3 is TGCGCCAGCAGCCAGAGGGCCGGGGAGAGGGCCGGAAACACCATATATTTT.

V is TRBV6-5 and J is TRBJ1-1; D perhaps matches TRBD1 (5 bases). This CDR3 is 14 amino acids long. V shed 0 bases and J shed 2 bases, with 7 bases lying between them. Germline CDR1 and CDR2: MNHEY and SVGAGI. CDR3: CASSYSQVNTEAFF. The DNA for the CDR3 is TGTGCCAGCAGTTACTCACAGGTAAACACTGAAGCTTTCTTT.

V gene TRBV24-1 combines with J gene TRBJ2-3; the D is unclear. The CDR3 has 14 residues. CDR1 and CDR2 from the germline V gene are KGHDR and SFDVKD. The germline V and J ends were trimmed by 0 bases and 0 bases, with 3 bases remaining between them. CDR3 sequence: CATSDLTSTDTQYF. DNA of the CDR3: TGTGCCACCAGTGATTTGACTAGCACAGATACGCAGTATTTT.

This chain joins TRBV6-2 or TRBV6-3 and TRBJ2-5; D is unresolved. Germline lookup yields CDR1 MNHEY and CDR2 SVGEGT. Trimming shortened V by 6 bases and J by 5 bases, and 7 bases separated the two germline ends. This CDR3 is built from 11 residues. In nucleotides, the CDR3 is TGTGCCAGCAGCCTCCCGGAGACCCAGTACTTC. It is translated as CASSLPETQYF.

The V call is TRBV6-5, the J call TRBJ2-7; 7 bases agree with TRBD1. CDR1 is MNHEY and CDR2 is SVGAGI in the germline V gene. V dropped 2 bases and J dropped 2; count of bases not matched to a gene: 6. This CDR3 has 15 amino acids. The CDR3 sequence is CASSYRRDRAYEQYF. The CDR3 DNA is TGTGCCAGCAGTTACCGCCGGGACAGAGCCTACGAGCAGTACTTC.

CDR3 sequence reads: CASSLSSGGGTYEQYF. The CDR3 DNA reads as TGTGCCAGCAGTTTATCTAGCGGGGGAGGTACCTACGAGCAGTACTTC. This sequence joins TRBV27 and TRBJ2-7, with 9 nucleotides matching TRBD2. Losses at the gene ends were 0 bases for V and 2 bases for J; bases not matched to a gene: 5. CDR1 is MNHEY, CDR2 SMNVEV, per germline (reference sequence). The CDR3 sequence is 16 residues long.

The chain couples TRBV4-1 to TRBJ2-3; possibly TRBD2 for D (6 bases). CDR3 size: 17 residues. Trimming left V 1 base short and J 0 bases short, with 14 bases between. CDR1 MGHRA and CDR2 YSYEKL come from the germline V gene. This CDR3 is CASSQVGRGASTDTQYF. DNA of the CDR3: TGCGCCAGCAGCCAAGTAGGGCGGGGCGCTAGCACAGATACGCAGTATTTT.

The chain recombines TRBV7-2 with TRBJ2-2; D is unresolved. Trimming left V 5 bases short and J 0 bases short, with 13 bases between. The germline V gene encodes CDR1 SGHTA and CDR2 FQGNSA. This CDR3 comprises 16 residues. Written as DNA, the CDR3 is TGTGCCAGCAGCCCGGGTAGTTCCGCGAACACCGGGGAGCTGTTTTTT. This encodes CASSPGSSANTGELFF.

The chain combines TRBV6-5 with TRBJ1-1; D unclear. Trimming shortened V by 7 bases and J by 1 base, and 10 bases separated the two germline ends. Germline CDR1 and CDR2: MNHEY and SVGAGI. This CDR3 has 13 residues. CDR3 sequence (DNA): TGTGCCAGCAATGGGCAGGAGAACACTGAAGCTTTCTTT. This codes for CASNGQENTEAFF.

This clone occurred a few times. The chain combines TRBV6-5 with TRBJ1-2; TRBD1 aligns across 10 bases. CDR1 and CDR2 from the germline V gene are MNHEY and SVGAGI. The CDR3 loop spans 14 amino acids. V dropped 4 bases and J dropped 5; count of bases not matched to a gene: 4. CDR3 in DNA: TGTGCCAGCAGTTTGACAGGGGGCGCGTATGGCTACACCTTC. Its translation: CASSLTGGAYGYTF.

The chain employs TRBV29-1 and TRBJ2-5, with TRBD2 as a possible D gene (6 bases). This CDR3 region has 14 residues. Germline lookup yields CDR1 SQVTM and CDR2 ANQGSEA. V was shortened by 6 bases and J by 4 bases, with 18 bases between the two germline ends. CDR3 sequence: CSVTLVGRGETQYF. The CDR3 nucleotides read TGCAGCGTCACCCTCGTAGGGCGGGGAGAGACCCAGTACTTC.

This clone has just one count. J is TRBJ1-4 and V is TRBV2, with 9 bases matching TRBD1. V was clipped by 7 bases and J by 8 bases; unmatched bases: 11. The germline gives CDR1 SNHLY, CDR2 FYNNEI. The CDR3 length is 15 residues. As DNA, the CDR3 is TGTGCCAGCACCAACACGGACAGGGGAGGAGAAAAACTGTTTTTT. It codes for CASTNTDRGGEKLFF.

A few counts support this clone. As DNA, the CDR3 is TGTGCCAGCAATGGGCAGGGCTGGTCCTACGAGCAGTACTTC. Encoded protein: CASNGQGWSYEQYF. This chain uses TRBV14 with TRBJ2-7, with D possibly TRBD1 on 5 matching bases. Germline V CDR1 and CDR2: SGHDN, FVKESK. CDR3 length: 14 residues. V lost 7 bases, J lost 1 base, and 14 bases lay in between. Full variable domain (remainder filled in from reference TRBV14 and TRBJ2-7): EAGVTQFPSHSVIEKGQTVTLRCDPISGHDNLYWYRRVMGKEIKFLLHFVKESKQDESGMPNNRFLAERTGGTYSTLKVQPAELEDSGVYFCASNGQGWSYEQYFGPGTRLTVT.

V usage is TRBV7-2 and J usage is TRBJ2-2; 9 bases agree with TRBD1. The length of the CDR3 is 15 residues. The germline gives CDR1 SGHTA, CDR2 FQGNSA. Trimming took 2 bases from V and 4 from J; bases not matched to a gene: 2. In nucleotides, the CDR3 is TGTGCCAGCAGCTTAAGACAGGGGGGCACCGGGGAGCTGTTTTTT. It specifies CASSLRQGGTGELFF.

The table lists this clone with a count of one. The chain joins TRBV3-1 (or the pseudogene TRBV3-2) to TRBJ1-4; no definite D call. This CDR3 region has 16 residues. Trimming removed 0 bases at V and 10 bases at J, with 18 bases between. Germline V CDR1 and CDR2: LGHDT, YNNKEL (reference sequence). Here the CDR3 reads CASSQERGTSPGKLFF. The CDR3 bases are TGTGCCAGCAGCCAAGAACGGGGAACCTCCCCAGGAAAACTGTTTTTT.

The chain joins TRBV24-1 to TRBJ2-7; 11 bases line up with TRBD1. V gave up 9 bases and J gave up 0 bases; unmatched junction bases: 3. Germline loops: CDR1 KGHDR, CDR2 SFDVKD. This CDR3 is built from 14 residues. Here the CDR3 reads CATADRGHSYEQYF. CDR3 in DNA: TGTGCCACCGCGGACAGGGGGCACTCCTACGAGCAGTACTTC.

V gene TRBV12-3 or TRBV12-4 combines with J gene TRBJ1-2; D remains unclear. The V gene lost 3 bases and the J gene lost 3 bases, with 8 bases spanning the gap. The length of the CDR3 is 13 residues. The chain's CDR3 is CASSFILHYGYTF. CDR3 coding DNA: TGTGCCAGCAGTTTTATACTGCACTATGGCTACACCTTC.